These 8 T cell receptor beta chains originate from one sample sequenced in a study of vaccination effects on CD4 cells after COVID-19. Antigen-specific CD4+ T cells were first expanded with viral peptide pools by the ViraFEST assay and only then sequenced. Culture lasted over 9 days before CD4+ T cell isolation. Subjects were given two BNT162b2 or mRNA-1273 vaccine doses. The antigens these receptors bind are not known. This table comes from immunoSEQ multiplex PCR, and its TCRdb copy is limited to in-frame clones, with some not included. The sample yields around 60,000 clones, roughly 73% seen once. This material consisted of CD4+ T cells from PBMCs cultured with HCoV-229E spike peptides, taken after COVID-19 vaccination. Every receptor here comes from a human donor who received a COVID-19 vaccine.

The chain is built from TRBV12-5 and TRBJ2-5; TRBD1 aligns across 9 bases. With 4 bases clipped from V and 3 bases from J, the junction kept 6 bases outside the gene matches. The germline V gene encodes CDR1 LGHNT and CDR2 FRNRAP. This CDR3 region has 15 residues. The CDR3: CASGSTRTGEETQYF. The DNA of the CDR3 is TGTGCTAGTGGTTCCACCCGGACAGGGGAAGAGACCCAGTACTTC.

This chain links TRBV12-5 with TRBJ2-1; a possible D gene is TRBD1 (7 bases). There are 17 residues in the CDR3. V gave up 1 base and J gave up 4 bases, with 17 bases separating them. Germline CDR1 and CDR2: LGHNT and FRNRAP. The DNA of the CDR3 is TGTGCTAGTGGTTTGGGGGACGGCGGGACAGTATACAATGAGCAGTTCTTC. Translation: CASGLGDGGTVYNEQFF.

In this sample, this clone turned up a few times. V and J are TRBV4-3 and TRBJ1-2; TRBD1 agrees at 7 bases. The CDR3 contains 14 residues. V dropped 4 bases and J dropped 5; count of bases not matched to a gene: 7. The germline V gene encodes CDR1 LGHNA and CDR2 YSLEER. This CDR3 reads CASSLRTGQYGYTF. CDR3 bases: TGCGCCAGCAGCCTACGGACAGGCCAATATGGCTACACCTTC.

V gene TRBV7-9 combines with J gene TRBJ1-2; D uncertain. The CDR3 length is 11 residues. CDR1 and CDR2 (germline): SEHNR, FQNEAQ (reference sequence). Trimming cost V 2 bases and J 7 bases, with 5 bases left between them. The CDR3 coding sequence is TGTGCCAGCAGCTTATGGTGTGGCTACACCTTC. This encodes CASSLWCGYTF.

The genes are TRBV5-6 and TRBJ1-4, with 10 positions matching TRBD1. Germline CDR1 and CDR2: SGHDT and YYEEEE. The CDR3 is made up of 15 amino acids. Trimming removed 2 bases from V and 4 bases from J; junction bases left unmatched: 2. The CDR3 DNA reads as TGTGCCAGCAGCTTTGGGGACAGGGGTAATGAAAAACTGTTTTTT. Translating gives CASSFGDRGNEKLFF.

V gene TRBV5-1 combines with J gene TRBJ2-4; D unclear. Per the germline V gene, CDR1 is SGHRS and CDR2 is YFSETQ. CDR3 length: 13 residues. V lost 7 bases to trimming and J lost 1 base, with 9 bases between them. The CDR3 DNA is TGCGCCAGCTCCGAGGTGGCCAAAAACATTCAGTACTTC. It translates to CASSEVAKNIQYF.

The chain uses TRBV11-2 and TRBJ2-7, with D perhaps matching TRBD1 or TRBD2 (5 bases each). The germline CDR1 and CDR2 sequences are SGHAT and FQNNGV. V was clipped by 6 bases and J by 0 bases, with 18 bases between them. The CDR3 loop spans 16 amino acids. The CDR3 DNA sequence: TGTGCCAGCAGTTCCCTGAGGGACCCGAGCTCCTACGAGCAGTACGTC. Amino acids: CASSSLRDPSSYEQYV.

This chain connects TRBV6-5 to TRBJ1-1; 7 bases match TRBD1. The V segment lost 7 bases and the J segment 7 bases; nucleotides outside the gene matches: 12. Germline V gene lookup returns CDR1 MNHEY and CDR2 SVGAGI. CDR3 length equals 14 residues. The CDR3 spells CASIPTGMNREAFF. The CDR3 DNA is TGTGCCAGCATCCCGACAGGGATGAACCGTGAAGCTTTCTTT.